This record covers a single T cell receptor beta chain. The length of the CDR3 is 13 residues. The germline gives CDR1 MDHEN, CDR2 SYDVKM. Deletions cut 4 bases from V and 6 bases from J, with 13 bases between. The PCR employed 60 Vbeta primers together with 13 Jbeta primers. Measured with immunoSEQ multiplex PCR; TCRdb has only the in-frame clones, and not every one. Seen here are 150,000 to 200,000 clones, less than 80% observed once, and the top ten hold around 1.6%. This sample was included in a study of cytomegalovirus exposure and HLA in healthy donors. The chain has TRBV28 and TRBJ2-7, with D tentatively TRBD1 (5 bases). Sequences were obtained from PBMCs. The receptor's source is a man in his late teens or twenties in good health and CMV-seronegative. The CDR3 sequence is CASSSTAPGEQYF. The DNA of the CDR3 is TGTGCCAGCAGTTCGACAGCGCCGGGCGAGCAGTACTTC.